This TCR beta chain is from a study of T cell clones after liver transplantation. At the level of the study: Pre-transplant mixed lymphocyte reactions yielded third-party-reactive TCRbeta sequences as comparators for graft-donor-reactive sequences. At least one year of complete immunosuppression withdrawal without enzymes over twice normal defined tolerance.

Points on this clone: Its antigen is unknown.

Libraries were prepared by immunoSEQ multiplex PCR; TCRdb keeps only in-frame clonotypes and omits some of them. The sample shows 55,000 to 75,000 clones, around 92% of them seen only once. General study results and limits: A larger donor-reactive than third-party decline suggested partial antigen-specific deletion.

The germline gives CDR1 SGHTA, CDR2 FQGNSA. The germline V and J ends were trimmed by 5 bases and 2 bases, with 13 bases remaining between them. The CDR3 extends over 14 amino acids. Unstimulated PBMCs were sorted into CD3+CD4+ and CD3+CD8+ populations. The receptor was derived from a human patient who received a liver transplant. The graft donor may be the source of some T cells. The material sequenced was CD4+ T cells from blood, taken less than 27 months after liver transplant. This rearrangement joins TRBV7-2 to TRBJ2-7; the D gene is possibly TRBD2 (5 bases). The CDR3 DNA follows: TGTGCCAGCAGCGGGAGTAGTGGGGCCTACGAGCAGTACTTC. This sequence encodes CASSGSSGAYEQYF.